These T cell receptor beta chains were read from a single sample in a study of STAT5B mutations in CD4+ large granular lymphocyte leukemia. Repertoires were generated with immunoSEQ multiplex PCR, while TCRdb's copy carries only in-frame clones and drops some. The sample carries about 30,000 clones, approximately 80% recorded once. Material: CD4+ T cells from blood buffy coats. These TCRs come from a human donor in good health. CDR3s include the opening cysteine and the closing phenylalanine or tryptophan. The order of the fields is V gene, D gene, clone size, J gene, CDR3 protein. A D gene is named only where the DNA matches it firmly. Where a row states a size, it is once, few, many or the class of an expanded clone; other rows omit it.

TRBV11-2,.,.,TRBJ1-2,CASSLDRNYGYTF
TRBV2,TRBD1,.,TRBJ2-3,CASKVRAGGPDTQYF
TRBV6-1,.,few,TRBJ1-6,CASAPTNSPLHF
TRBV2,.,.,TRBJ2-3,CASSVTRVGVGTQYF
TRBV21-1,.,.,TRBJ2-3,CASSTLPDSDGADTQYF
TRBV9,.,.,TRBJ1-3,CASSVTPGNTIYF
TRBV29-1,.,.,TRBJ1-2,CSVRQSGGYTF
TRBV7-2,.,.,TRBJ2-1,CASSFTRYEQFF
TRBV29-1,.,.,TRBJ2-2,CSVLRGANTGELFF
TRBV10-3,.,.,TRBJ2-3,CAISEITGRRTDTQYF
TRBV11-3,.,.,TRBJ1-3,CASSDGNTIYF
TRBV7-2,.,.,TRBJ2-5,CASSMNTETQYF
TRBV4-1,.,.,TRBJ1-2,CASSQEAAPGAINYGYTF
TRBV4-3,.,.,TRBJ1-2,CASSPRGGGYTF
TRBV18,TRBD1,.,TRBJ2-2,CASSPTGTVTGELFF
TRBV27,.,.,TRBJ1-2,CASSLSRTPLFYGYTF
TRBV27,.,.,TRBJ1-1,CASRRGLGTEAFF
TRBV14,.,few,TRBJ2-7,CASSQSYEQYF
TRBV19,.,.,TRBJ1-4,CARAHRGCLMKNCFF
TRBV11-1,TRBD1,.,TRBJ2-2,CASSYRGALTGELFF
TRBV7-6,TRBD1,once,TRBJ1-2,CASSLRQGYGYTF
TRBV10-3,.,once,TRBJ1-2,CAISESSAENYGYTF
TRBV5-6,TRBD1,.,TRBJ2-1,CASSYGQVAYNEQFF
TRBV6-5,.,.,TRBJ1-1,CASSYSSRGSHTEAFF
TRBV2,.,few,TRBJ2-1,CASSWGPIEQFF
TRBV25-1,TRBD2,.,TRBJ2-7,CASTGTRWNEQYF
TRBV4-2,TRBD2,.,TRBJ2-1,CASSQALAGRDERFF
TRBV5-1,.,.,TRBJ2-3,CASSRTPPGSTDTQYF
TRBV11-1,.,.,TRBJ1-1,CASSVQISTEAFF
TRBV6-1,.,.,TRBJ2-5,CASKLGMDQETQYF
TRBV7-2,.,.,TRBJ2-2,CASSRGGPGAGTGELFF
TRBV7-8,TRBD1,few,TRBJ1-2,CASSLRPSPGTGNYGYTF
TRBV6-5,TRBD2,few,TRBJ2-2,CASSPRGGNTGELFF
TRBV2,TRBD1,.,TRBJ1-3,CASRPQGFYSSGNTIYF
TRBV7-2,TRBD2,.,TRBJ2-3,CASSLVRTSGGLDTQYF
TRBV18,.,.,TRBJ1-1,CASSPSGAHTEAFF
TRBV2,.,few,TRBJ1-5,CASSADNYSNQPQHF
TRBV6-1,TRBD1,once,TRBJ1-5,CASSEAPGGPGSNQPQHF
TRBV4-3,.,.,TRBJ2-1,CASSQEWMEVDEQFF
TRBV6-5,TRBD2,.,TRBJ2-3,CASRLAGGTDTQYF
TRBV7-2,.,.,TRBJ2-2,CASSLGGSSTGELFF
TRBV5-1,.,.,TRBJ1-2,CASSRRGDSYGYTF
TRBV15,.,.,TRBJ2-4,CATSAEGGLLNIQYF
TRBV2,.,.,TRBJ2-5,CASSVEWETQYF
TRBV7-2,.,once,TRBJ1-2,CASSLESDYGYTF
TRBV7-2,TRBD2,.,TRBJ2-1,CASSLGLGNNEQFF
TRBV7-9,.,.,TRBJ2-5,CASSWDGEQYF